A selection of T cell receptor beta chains follows, all from one sample in a study of cytomegalovirus exposure and HLA in healthy donors. Here immunoSEQ multiplex PCR was the method, and the copy in TCRdb shows in-frame clones only, minus some. Here the sample spans 45,000 or so clones, over 85% being singletons. The specimen was PBMCs. These receptors all come from a woman aged 18-35 years in good health and CMV-seronegative. Each CDR3 is given with its conserved first and last residue. The order of the fields is CDR3 length, J gene, V gene, CDR3 protein.

cdr3_length: 14
j_call: TRBJ1-1
v_call: TRBV9
cdr3_aa: CASSGGGTGTEAFF

cdr3_length: 13
j_call: TRBJ1-2
v_call: TRBV6-5
cdr3_aa: CASSRGQGYGYTF

cdr3_length: 19
j_call: TRBJ2-1
v_call: TRBV9
cdr3_aa: CASSVEGGTRGNSYNEQFF

cdr3_length: 14
j_call: TRBJ2-7
v_call: TRBV5-1
cdr3_aa: CASSPDRGRGEQYF

cdr3_length: 13
j_call: TRBJ2-2
v_call: TRBV6-5
cdr3_aa: CASIQQSTGELFF

cdr3_length: 14
j_call: TRBJ2-3
v_call: TRBV6-4
cdr3_aa: CASSEREGTDTQYF

cdr3_length: 12
j_call: TRBJ1-2
v_call: TRBV28
cdr3_aa: CASSPDIYGYTF

cdr3_length: 16
j_call: TRBJ1-1
v_call: TRBV19
cdr3_aa: CASSIVGGLWGTEAFF

cdr3_length: 15
j_call: TRBJ2-7
v_call: TRBV5-4
cdr3_aa: CASSLGLAGGYEQYF

cdr3_length: 14
j_call: TRBJ1-4
v_call: TRBV11-2
cdr3_aa: CASGRDFSGEKLFF

cdr3_length: 15
j_call: TRBJ2-7
v_call: TRBV18
cdr3_aa: CASSLGPETAYEQYF

cdr3_length: 15
j_call: TRBJ1-5
v_call: TRBV7-8
cdr3_aa: CASSPTGIPNQPQHF

cdr3_length: 14
j_call: TRBJ2-7
v_call: TRBV7-2
cdr3_aa: CASSFSGGSVEQYF

cdr3_length: 17
j_call: TRBJ2-1
v_call: TRBV5-1
cdr3_aa: CASSTGLAGGPGNEQFF

cdr3_length: 20
j_call: TRBJ2-5
v_call: TRBV15
cdr3_aa: CATSRSGWASGSVMLETQYF

cdr3_length: 15
j_call: TRBJ1-4
v_call: TRBV18
cdr3_aa: CASSTSQGASEKLFF

cdr3_length: 17
j_call: TRBJ2-4
v_call: TRBV7-8
cdr3_aa: CASSPSGAGETKNIQYF

cdr3_length: 13
j_call: TRBJ1-2
v_call: TRBV6-5
cdr3_aa: CASSPAQNYGYTF

cdr3_length: 13
j_call: TRBJ2-5
v_call: TRBV7-7
cdr3_aa: CASSRTGAETQYF

cdr3_length: 15
j_call: TRBJ2-3
v_call: TRBV28
cdr3_aa: CASRPFETNTDTQYF

cdr3_length: 16
j_call: TRBJ1-3
v_call: TRBV28
cdr3_aa: CASSPLSGAFGNTIYF

cdr3_length: 16
j_call: TRBJ2-5
v_call: TRBV10-3
cdr3_aa: CAISEGRGLATETQYF

cdr3_length: 14
j_call: TRBJ2-3
v_call: TRBV5-1
cdr3_aa: CASTGQGVGDTQYF

cdr3_length: 17
j_call: TRBJ2-5
v_call: TRBV9
cdr3_aa: CASSVGALSGSAETQYF

cdr3_length: 12
j_call: TRBJ2-5
v_call: TRBV5-8
cdr3_aa: CASSLDRETQYF

cdr3_length: 14
j_call: TRBJ1-2
v_call: TRBV19
cdr3_aa: CASGGQGGNYGYTF

cdr3_length: 14
j_call: TRBJ1-1
v_call: TRBV5-6
cdr3_aa: CASRNLDRADEAFF

cdr3_length: 14
j_call: TRBJ1-1
v_call: TRBV19
cdr3_aa: CASSATGSLERAFF